These T cell receptor beta chains were read from a single sample in a study of OX40 agonist ivuxolimab in advanced cancers. TCRdb keeps only in-frame clones here, not all; method: immunoSEQ multiplex PCR. Of roughly 93,000 clones listed, 84% are singletons. The sequencing here drew on CD4+ or CD8+ T cells sorted from blood, taken in a trial of the OX40 agonist ivuxolimab. These receptors all come from an adult with an advanced solid tumor such as melanoma, head and neck, liver or kidney cancer. The CDR3 runs from the conserved cysteine through the conserved F or W. The D gene is left open where the match is weak. The listing skips clone size in some rows; elsewhere it reads once, few, many or a size class.

clone_size | j_call | v_call | d_call | cdr3_aa | cdr3_nt
. | TRBJ2-7 | TRBV29-1 | TRBD1 | CSVGTGLGYEQYF | TGCAGCGTAGGGACAGGGTTGGGCTACGAGCAGTACTTC
. | TRBJ1-2 | TRBV5-5 | . | CASSPQGGGYTF | TGTGCCAGCAGCCCGCAGGGAGGGGGCTACACCTTC
. | TRBJ1-4 | TRBV5-1 | TRBD1 | CASSSETGVGEKLFF | TGCGCCAGCAGCTCGGAAACAGGGGTTGGCGAAAAACTGTTTTTT
. | TRBJ2-3 | TRBV4-1 | . | CASSLGDTQYF | TGCGCCAGCAGTCTGGGGGATACGCAGTATTTT
. | TRBJ2-1 | TRBV4-2 | . | CASGGGFSYNEQFF | TGTGCCAGCGGGGGCGGGTTCTCCTACAATGAGCAGTTCTTC
. | TRBJ1-5 | TRBV19 | TRBD1 | CASSTGTGISQYSNQPQHF | TGTGCCAGTTCAACCGGGACAGGGATATCACAATATAGCAATCAGCCCCAGCATTTT
. | TRBJ2-5 | TRBV6-6 | . | CASSSPRVPQYF | TGTGCCAGCAGTTCGCCGAGGGTGCCCCAGTACTTC
. | TRBJ2-1 | TRBV30 | TRBD2 | CAWNPTSGNEQFF | TGTGCCTGGAACCCCACTAGCGGCAATGAGCAGTTCTTC
. | TRBJ1-1 | TRBV18 | . | CASSPPGVRTEAFF | TGTGCCAGCTCACCCCCGGGGGTTAGAACTGAAGCTTTCTTT
. | TRBJ2-1 | TRBV7-9 | TRBD2 | CASSPPRDYYNEQFF | TGTGCCAGCAGCCCACCTCGGGACTACTACAATGAGCAGTTCTTC
. | TRBJ2-7 | TRBV2 | TRBD1 | CASSGQGPTYEQYF | TGTGCCAGCAGTGGACAGGGGCCTACCTACGAGCAGTACTTC
. | TRBJ1-1 | TRBV19 | . | CASSSAVMNTEAFF | TGTGCCAGTAGTTCTGCCGTAATGAACACTGAAGCTTTCTTT
. | TRBJ2-2 | TRBV7-6 | . | CASSGSYTGELFF | TGTGCCAGCAGCGGGAGTTACACCGGGGAGCTGTTTTTT
. | TRBJ2-7 | TRBV21-1 | . | CASSKVGGTYEQYF | TGTGCCAGCAGCAAAGTAGGGGGCACCTACGAGCAGTACTTC
. | TRBJ1-5 | TRBV7-9 | . | CASSLGGRPQHF | TGTGCCAGCAGCTTAGGCGGCCGGCCCCAGCATTTT
. | TRBJ1-2 | TRBV7-2 | TRBD1 | CASSSRTGGYTF | TGTGCCAGCAGCTCCCGGACAGGCGGCTACACCTTC
. | TRBJ2-7 | TRBV5-1 | . | CASSLGNSYEQYF | TGCGCCAGCAGCTTAGGAAACAGCTACGAGCAGTACTTC
. | TRBJ2-2 | TRBV5-1 | TRBD2 | CASSLTGGGNTGELFF | TGCGCCAGCTCCCTCACCGGCGGGGGGAACACCGGGGAGCTGTTTTTT
few | TRBJ2-7 | TRBV18 | . | CASSPIYSTYEQYF | TGTGCCAGCTCACCAATTTACTCGACCTACGAGCAGTACTTC
. | TRBJ2-1 | TRBV11-1 | TRBD2 | CASSLGFSGNEQFF | TGTGCCAGCAGCTTAGGATTTAGCGGGAATGAGCAGTTCTTC
. | TRBJ2-2 | TRBV10-3 | . | CAITAVPNTGELFF | TGTGCCATCACGGCAGTGCCGAACACCGGGGAGCTGTTTTTT
. | TRBJ1-1 | TRBV4-1 | TRBD1 | CASRSTGKETEAFF | TGCGCCAGCAGGTCGACAGGGAAGGAAACTGAAGCTTTCTTT
. | TRBJ1-1 | TRBV6-6 | TRBD1 | CASSIGTASTEAFF | TGTGCCAGCAGTATCGGGACAGCGAGCACTGAAGCTTTCTTT
. | TRBJ1-1 | TRBV2 | TRBD1 | CASSGAGQGATEAFF | TGTGCCAGCAGTGGGGCGGGACAGGGTGCTACTGAAGCTTTCTTT
. | TRBJ2-5 | TRBV11-2 | . | CASSPVRGKETQYF | TGTGCCAGCAGCCCGGTCCGGGGTAAAGAGACCCAGTACTTC
once | TRBJ1-3 | TRBV28 | TRBD1 | CASIQGAAGNTIYF | TGTGCCAGCATTCAGGGGGCTGCTGGAAACACCATATATTTT
once | TRBJ1-2 | TRBV5-4 | TRBD1 | CASSLDRGNYGYTF | TGTGCCAGCAGCTTAGACAGGGGTAACTATGGCTACACCTTC
. | TRBJ2-1 | TRBV7-2 | TRBD2 | CASSLDQRGAHEQFF | TGTGCCAGCAGCTTAGATCAGCGGGGGGCCCATGAGCAGTTCTTC
once | TRBJ2-7 | TRBV7-2 | TRBD2 | CASSLGLANEQYF | TGTGCCAGCAGCTTAGGACTAGCAAACGAGCAGTACTTC
. | TRBJ1-1 | TRBV7-3 | . | CASSLGSNTEAFF | TGTGCCAGCAGCTTAGGCTCGAACACTGAAGCTTTCTTT
few | TRBJ1-2 | TRBV5-4 | . | CASSLPGNYGYTF | TGTGCCAGCAGCTTGCCTGGGAACTATGGCTACACCTTC
. | TRBJ2-5 | TRBV14 | . | CASSQANRGGTQYF | TGTGCCAGCAGCCAAGCAAACAGGGGGGGGACCCAGTACTTC
. | TRBJ2-5 | TRBV18 | . | CASSRRDQETQYF | TGTGCCAGCTCCCGACGGGACCAAGAGACCCAGTACTTC
. | TRBJ2-7 | TRBV6-5 | . | CASSYSVRTYEQYF | TGTGCCAGCAGTTACTCAGTCCGCACTTACGAGCAGTACTTC
. | TRBJ2-7 | TRBV7-9 | TRBD1 | CASSLAGTGVHEQYF | TGTGCCAGCAGCTTGGCCGGGACAGGGGTCCACGAGCAGTACTTC
. | TRBJ1-5 | TRBV30 | . | CAWSMDRNQPQHF | TGTGCCTGGAGTATGGACCGAAATCAGCCCCAGCATTTT
. | TRBJ2-5 | TRBV5-1 | . | CASSDLKKETQYF | TGCGCCAGCAGCGACCTCAAGAAAGAGACCCAGTACTTC
. | TRBJ1-5 | TRBV6-1 | TRBD1 | CASSEIRTGGKSNQPQHF | TGTGCCAGCAGTGAAATAAGGACAGGGGGGAAAAGCAATCAGCCCCAGCATTTT
. | TRBJ2-5 | TRBV2 | . | CASSEAGETQYF | TGTGCCAGCAGTGAAGCGGGAGAGACCCAGTACTTC
. | TRBJ2-1 | TRBV11-2 | . | CASSSTDVGHEQFF | TGTGCCAGCAGCTCAACGGACGTGGGTCATGAGCAGTTCTTC
. | TRBJ2-3 | TRBV10-3 | . | CAISEGGSYTQYF | TGTGCCATCAGTGAAGGGGGGTCGTATACGCAGTATTTT
. | TRBJ2-1 | TRBV5-1 | TRBD2 | CASSLTPNSGLPHNEQFF | TGCGCCAGCAGCTTGACGCCGAATTCGGGACTACCGCACAATGAGCAGTTCTTC
. | TRBJ1-4 | TRBV7-6 | . | CASSFRPRGSATNEKLFF | TGTGCCAGCAGCTTCCGACCGAGGGGATCTGCAACTAATGAAAAACTGTTTTTT
. | TRBJ1-1 | TRBV10-3 | . | CAISESRYEAFF | TGTGCCATCAGTGAGTCCAGATATGAAGCTTTCTTT
. | TRBJ2-2 | TRBV7-2 | TRBD2 | CASSKRLAGDTGELFF | TGTGCCAGCAGCAAGAGACTAGCGGGGGATACCGGGGAGCTGTTTTTT
. | TRBJ2-1 | TRBV18 | . | CASSPTLGGGEQFF | TGTGCCAGCTCACCCACACTAGGGGGAGGTGAGCAGTTCTTC
once | TRBJ1-2 | TRBV5-4 | . | CASRPGGQSYGYTF | TGTGCCAGCAGGCCCGGGGGACAATCTTATGGCTACACCTTC
. | TRBJ2-1 | TRBV7-2 | . | CASSFKDSVYNEQFF | TGTGCCAGCAGCTTTAAGGACAGCGTCTACAATGAGCAGTTCTTC
. | TRBJ2-3 | TRBV5-1 | . | CASRGLSTDTQYF | TGCGCCAGCAGAGGGCTGAGCACAGATACGCAGTATTTT
. | TRBJ1-2 | TRBV7-6 | . | CASSLDGELGYTF | TGTGCCAGCAGCTTAGACGGGGAACTGGGCTACACCTTC
. | TRBJ1-6 | TRBV27 | TRBD1 | CASSFWDSNSPLHF | TGTGCCAGCAGTTTCTGGGACAGCAATTCACCCCTCCACTTT
. | TRBJ1-1 | TRBV7-9 | . | CASSFPPKPNTEAFF | TGTGCCAGCAGCTTCCCCCCCAAACCTAACACTGAAGCTTTCTTT